The 4 T cell receptor beta chains given below trace back to one sample, sequenced in a study of shared clonotypes between healthy human individuals. Generated by immunoSEQ multiplex PCR, the TCRdb table keeps only in-frame clones and is missing some. The sample consists of roughly 2.5 million clones, just over 90% of them appearing once. Material: naive CD4+ T cells sorted from blood. Stated subset: CD45RA+ positively selected. The source of these receptors is a man aged 18 to 30 in good health.

Details on this clone: Other DNA sequences in the sample encode the same CDR3. V usage is TRBV29-1 and J usage is TRBJ2-7, with 8 bases aligning to TRBD1. V was pared by 4 bases and J by 3 bases, with 2 bases of the junction left unmatched. The CDR3 length is 12 residues. Germline CDR1 is SQVTM and CDR2 is ANQGSEA. CDR3 protein: CSVGDRGYEQYF. The CDR3 nucleotides are TGCAGCGTTGGAGACAGGGGCTACGAGCAGTACTTC.

The rearrangement joins TRBV14 to TRBJ1-2, with D possibly TRBD1 on 6 matching bases. CDR1 is SGHDN, CDR2 FVKESK, per germline. The CDR3 is 15 residues long. Trimming took off 2 bases at V and 4 bases at J, with 14 bases between the two ends. The CDR3 region is CASSQSGAGAYGYTF. In DNA form, the CDR3 reads TGTGCCAGCAGCCAAAGCGGGGCAGGGGCCTATGGCTACACCTTC.

This clone was detected only a few times. The V call is TRBV18, the J call TRBJ2-1, with TRBD1 identical over 10 bases. The CDR3 extends over 14 amino acids. The germline gives CDR1 KGHSH, CDR2 LQKENI. J gave up 8 bases and V 0 bases, and 1 base lay outside the gene matches. The CDR3 reads CASSPPGQGYEQFF. CDR3 bases: TGTGCCAGCTCACCACCGGGACAGGGGTATGAGCAGTTCTTC.

This clone was detected only once. The chain joins TRBV2 to TRBJ2-3, with 9 bases matching TRBD1. This CDR3 contains 14 residues. Germline-derived CDR1 and CDR2 are SNHLY and FYNNEI. The V segment lost 10 bases and the J segment 5 bases; nucleotides outside the gene matches: 10. Written as DNA, the CDR3 is TGTGCCACGGACAGGGGAGTATTCGTAGATACGCAGTATTTT. This translates into CATDRGVFVDTQYF.